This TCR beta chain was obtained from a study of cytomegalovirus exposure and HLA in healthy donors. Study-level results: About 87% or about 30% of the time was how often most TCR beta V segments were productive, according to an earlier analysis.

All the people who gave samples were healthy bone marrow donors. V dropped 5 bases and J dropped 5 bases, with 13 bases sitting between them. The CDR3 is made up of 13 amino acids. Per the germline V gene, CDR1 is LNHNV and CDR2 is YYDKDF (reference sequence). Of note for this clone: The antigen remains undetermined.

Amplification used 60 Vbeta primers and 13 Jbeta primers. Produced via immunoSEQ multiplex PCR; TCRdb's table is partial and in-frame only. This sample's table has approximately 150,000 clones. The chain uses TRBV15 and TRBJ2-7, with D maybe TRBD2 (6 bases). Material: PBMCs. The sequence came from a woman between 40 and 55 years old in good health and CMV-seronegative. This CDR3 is CATSGGNGDEQYF. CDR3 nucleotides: TGTGCCACCAGCGGGGGGAACGGAGACGAGCAGTACTTC.